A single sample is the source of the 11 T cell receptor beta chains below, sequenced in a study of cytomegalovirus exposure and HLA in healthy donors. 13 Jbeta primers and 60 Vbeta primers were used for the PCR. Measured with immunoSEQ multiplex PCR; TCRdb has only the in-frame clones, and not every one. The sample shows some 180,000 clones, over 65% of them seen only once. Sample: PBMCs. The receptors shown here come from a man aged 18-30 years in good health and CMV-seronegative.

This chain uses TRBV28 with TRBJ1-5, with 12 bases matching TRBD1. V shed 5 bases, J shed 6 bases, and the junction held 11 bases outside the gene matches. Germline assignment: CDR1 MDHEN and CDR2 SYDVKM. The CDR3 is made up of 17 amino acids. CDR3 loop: CASSGPGQGALAQPQHF. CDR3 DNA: TGTGCCAGCAGTGGTCCGGGACAGGGGGCGCTGGCTCAGCCCCAGCATTTT.

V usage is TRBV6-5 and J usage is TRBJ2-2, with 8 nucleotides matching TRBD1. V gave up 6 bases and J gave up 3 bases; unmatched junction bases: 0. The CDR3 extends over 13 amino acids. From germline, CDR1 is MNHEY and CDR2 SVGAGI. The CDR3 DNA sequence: TGTGCCAGCAGACAGGGGGACACCGGGGAGCTGTTTTTT. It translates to CASRQGDTGELFF.

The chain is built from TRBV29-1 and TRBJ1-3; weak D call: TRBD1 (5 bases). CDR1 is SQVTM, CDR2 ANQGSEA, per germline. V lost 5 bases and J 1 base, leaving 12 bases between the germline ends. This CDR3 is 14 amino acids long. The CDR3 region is CSVRRTQSGNTIYF. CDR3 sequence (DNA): TGCAGCGTTCGTAGGACACAGTCTGGAAACACCATATATTTT.

CDR3 sequence (DNA): TGTGCCAGCAGCTTAGAGGGCGGAGACTACAATGAGCAGTTCTTC. Protein sequence: CASSLEGGDYNEQFF. The rearrangement uses TRBV7-3 and TRBJ2-1, with a weak D call TRBD2 (5 bases). Germline CDR1 SGHTA, CDR2 FQGTGA. The V and J ends lost 2 bases and 3 bases respectively, with 11 bases between them. The CDR3 runs to 15 residues.

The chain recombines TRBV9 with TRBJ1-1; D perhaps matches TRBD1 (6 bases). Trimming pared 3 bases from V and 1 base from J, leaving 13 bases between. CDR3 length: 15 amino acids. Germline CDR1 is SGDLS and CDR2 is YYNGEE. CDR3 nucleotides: TGTGCCAGCAGCGCCCCGGGACAAAGGAACACTGAAGCTTTCTTT. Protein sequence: CASSAPGQRNTEAFF. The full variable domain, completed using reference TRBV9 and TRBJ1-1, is DSGVTQTPKHLITATGQRVTLRCSPRSGDLSVYWYQQSLDQGLQFLIQYYNGEERAKGNILERFSAQQFPDLHSELNLSSLELGDSALYFCASSAPGQRNTEAFFGQGTRLTVV.

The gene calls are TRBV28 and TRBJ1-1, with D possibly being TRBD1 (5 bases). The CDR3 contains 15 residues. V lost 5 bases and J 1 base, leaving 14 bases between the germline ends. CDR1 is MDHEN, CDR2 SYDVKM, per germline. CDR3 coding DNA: TGTGCCAGCAGTGAGCGAAGGGGTGGGAACACTGAAGCTTTCTTT. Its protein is CASSERRGGNTEAFF.

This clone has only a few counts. The CDR3 is CASSLDRGGTGELFF. CDR3 nucleotides: TGTGCCAGCAGTTTAGACAGGGGTGGGACCGGGGAGCTGTTTTTT. V and J are TRBV27 and TRBJ2-2; TRBD1 matches 8 bases. Germline assignment: CDR1 MNHEY and CDR2 SMNVEV (reference sequence). The CDR3 extends over 15 amino acids. After removal of 2 bases from V and 5 bases from J, the junction contained 4 bases not matched to a gene.

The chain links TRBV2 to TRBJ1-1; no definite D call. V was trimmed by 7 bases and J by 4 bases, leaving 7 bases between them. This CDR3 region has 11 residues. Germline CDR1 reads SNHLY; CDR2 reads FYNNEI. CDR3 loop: CASTLITEAFF. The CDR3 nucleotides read TGTGCCAGCACCCTTATCACTGAAGCTTTCTTT. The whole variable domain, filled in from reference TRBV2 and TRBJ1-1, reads EPEVTQTPSHQVTQMGQEVILRCVPISNHLYFYWYRQILGQKVEFLVSFYNNEISEKSEIFDDQFSVERPDGSNFTLKIRSTKLEDSAMYFCASTLITEAFFGQGTRLTVV.

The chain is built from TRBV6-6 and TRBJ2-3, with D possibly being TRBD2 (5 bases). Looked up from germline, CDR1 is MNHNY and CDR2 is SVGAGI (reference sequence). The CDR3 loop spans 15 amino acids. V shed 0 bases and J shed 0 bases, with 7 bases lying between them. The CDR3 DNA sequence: TGTGCCAGCAGTTACTCGACGGGGAGCACAGATACGCAGTATTTT. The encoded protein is CASSYSTGSTDTQYF.

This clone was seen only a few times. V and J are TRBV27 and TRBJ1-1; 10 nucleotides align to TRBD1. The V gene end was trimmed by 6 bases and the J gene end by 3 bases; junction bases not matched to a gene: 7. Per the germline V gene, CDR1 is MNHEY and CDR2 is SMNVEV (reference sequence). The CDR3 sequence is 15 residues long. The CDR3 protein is CASRSDRGLYTEAFF. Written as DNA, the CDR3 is TGTGCCAGCAGATCAGACAGGGGGCTTTACACTGAAGCTTTCTTT.

CDR3 bases: TGTGCCAGCAGTGAATTTAGGGGCGGCCACAATGAGCAGTTCTTC. This sequence encodes CASSEFRGGHNEQFF. V and J are TRBV25-1 and TRBJ2-1, with D possibly being TRBD1 (5 bases). This CDR3 comprises 15 residues. Trimming left V 1 base short and J 5 bases short, with 12 bases between. Germline assignment: CDR1 MGHDK and CDR2 SYGVNS.